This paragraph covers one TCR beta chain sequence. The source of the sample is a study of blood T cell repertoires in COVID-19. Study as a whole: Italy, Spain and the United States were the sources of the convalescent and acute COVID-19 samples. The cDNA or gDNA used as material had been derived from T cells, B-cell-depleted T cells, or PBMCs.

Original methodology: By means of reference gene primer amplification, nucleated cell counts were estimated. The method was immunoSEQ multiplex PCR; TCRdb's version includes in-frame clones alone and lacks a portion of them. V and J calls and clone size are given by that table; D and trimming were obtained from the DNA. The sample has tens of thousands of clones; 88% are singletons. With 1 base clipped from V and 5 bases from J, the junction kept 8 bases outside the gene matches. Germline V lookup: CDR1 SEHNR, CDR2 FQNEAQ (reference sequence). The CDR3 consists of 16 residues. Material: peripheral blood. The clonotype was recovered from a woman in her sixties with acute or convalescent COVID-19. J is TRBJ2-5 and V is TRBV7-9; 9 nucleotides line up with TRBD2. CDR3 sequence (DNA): TGTGCCAGCAGCTTAGTGCGGTCTAGCGGGACGGAGACCCAGTACTTC. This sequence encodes CASSLVRSSGTETQYF.